This is a list of T cell receptor beta chains from one sample in a study of graft-versus-host responses after intestinal transplantation. The table came from immunoSEQ multiplex PCR; TCRdb's copy has only in-frame clones and leaves some out. This sample has about 51,000 clones, with around 96% found just once. For these receptors, no antigen is known. The specimen was unstimulated CD8+ T cells sorted from spleen or lymph node cells, collected before transplant. These receptors were taken from a human donor who was the organ donor for an intestinal transplant. The CDR3 runs from the conserved cysteine through the conserved F or W. Fields, in order: V gene, J gene, clone size, D gene, CDR3 protein, CDR3 DNA. A D gene is named only where the DNA matches it firmly. Some rows have no size entry. The others give once, few or many, or a class for an expanded clone.

v_gene: TRBV5-1
j_gene: TRBJ2-7
abundance: -
d_gene: -
CDR3aa: CASSLVVYEGSYEQYF
CDR3nt: TGCGCCAGCAGCTTGGTGGTCTACGAGGGCTCCTACGAGCAGTACTTC

v_gene: TRBV6-1
j_gene: TRBJ2-7
abundance: -
d_gene: -
CDR3aa: CASSERDPDYEQYF
CDR3nt: TGTGCCAGCAGTGAAAGGGACCCAGACTACGAGCAGTACTTC

v_gene: TRBV27
j_gene: TRBJ2-5
abundance: -
d_gene: TRBD2
CDR3aa: CASREHRGGEETQYF
CDR3nt: TGTGCCAGCAGAGAACATCGGGGGGGGGAAGAGACCCAGTACTTC

v_gene: TRBV10-3
j_gene: TRBJ2-1
abundance: -
d_gene: TRBD1
CDR3aa: CAISDTGQGYNEQFF
CDR3nt: TGTGCCATCAGTGATACGGGACAGGGTTACAATGAGCAGTTCTTC

v_gene: TRBV2
j_gene: TRBJ2-7
abundance: -
d_gene: TRBD2
CDR3aa: CASSEGTSGLQYF
CDR3nt: TGTGCCAGCAGTGAAGGGACTAGCGGTTTACAGTACTTC

v_gene: TRBV2
j_gene: TRBJ1-1
abundance: -
d_gene: -
CDR3aa: CASSAASMNTEAFF
CDR3nt: TGTGCCAGCAGCGCTGCCTCTATGAACACTGAAGCTTTCTTT

v_gene: TRBV27
j_gene: TRBJ2-2
abundance: -
d_gene: -
CDR3aa: CASTGDRGTGELFF
CDR3nt: TGTGCCAGCACGGGTGATCGGGGCACCGGGGAGCTGTTTTTT

v_gene: TRBV5-4
j_gene: TRBJ1-2
abundance: -
d_gene: -
CDR3aa: CASSLDRTSHYGYTF
CDR3nt: TGTGCCAGCAGCTTGGACCGGACAAGTCACTATGGCTACACCTTC

v_gene: TRBV6-1
j_gene: TRBJ2-5
abundance: -
d_gene: TRBD2
CDR3aa: CASSGGGQETQYF
CDR3nt: TGTGCCAGCAGTGGGGGGGGGCAAGAGACCCAGTACTTC

v_gene: TRBV29-1
j_gene: TRBJ2-2
abundance: once
d_gene: -
CDR3aa: CSVEYLNTGELFF
CDR3nt: TGCAGCGTTGAATACTTGAACACCGGGGAGCTGTTTTTT

v_gene: TRBV12-5
j_gene: TRBJ1-1
abundance: -
d_gene: -
CDR3aa: CASGFAGGGTEAFF
CDR3nt: TGTGCTAGTGGTTTTGCGGGAGGCGGCACTGAAGCTTTCTTT

v_gene: TRBV27
j_gene: TRBJ2-1
abundance: -
d_gene: TRBD1
CDR3aa: CASSIGQANNEQFF
CDR3nt: TGTGCCAGCAGCATCGGACAGGCTAACAATGAGCAGTTCTTC

v_gene: TRBV9
j_gene: TRBJ2-1
abundance: -
d_gene: TRBD1
CDR3aa: CASSAPLAQGAHVEQFF
CDR3nt: TGTGCCAGCAGCGCACCCCTGGCTCAGGGGGCGCATGTTGAGCAGTTCTTC

v_gene: TRBV21-1
j_gene: TRBJ2-5
abundance: -
d_gene: -
CDR3aa: CASSKALSGGAETQYF
CDR3nt: TGTGCCAGCAGCAAAGCGCTTTCCGGGGGCGCCGAGACCCAGTACTTC

v_gene: TRBV27
j_gene: TRBJ2-5
abundance: -
d_gene: TRBD2
CDR3aa: CASSPGLAVTETQYF
CDR3nt: TGTGCCAGCAGTCCGGGACTAGCGGTGACAGAGACCCAGTACTTC

v_gene: TRBV4-2
j_gene: TRBJ1-2
abundance: -
d_gene: -
CDR3aa: CASSHYQVPANYGYTF
CDR3nt: TGTGCCAGCAGCCATTATCAGGTACCAGCTAACTATGGCTACACCTTC

v_gene: TRBV5-1
j_gene: TRBJ2-7
abundance: -
d_gene: TRBD1
CDR3aa: CASSLDTGGYEQYF
CDR3nt: TGCGCCAGCAGCTTGGACACAGGGGGCTACGAGCAGTACTTC

v_gene: TRBV25-1
j_gene: TRBJ2-1
abundance: -
d_gene: TRBD1
CDR3aa: CASSPSRTGSWYNEQFF
CDR3nt: TGTGCCAGCAGCCCATCCAGGACAGGTTCTTGGTACAATGAGCAGTTCTTC

v_gene: TRBV15
j_gene: TRBJ2-1
abundance: -
d_gene: -
CDR3aa: CATSRDSNEQFF
CDR3nt: TGTGCCACCAGCAGAGATAGCAATGAGCAGTTCTTC

v_gene: TRBV11-2
j_gene: TRBJ2-7
abundance: -
d_gene: -
CDR3aa: CASSLGVSSYEQYF
CDR3nt: TGTGCCAGCAGCCTGGGCGTCAGTTCCTACGAGCAGTACTTC

v_gene: TRBV28
j_gene: TRBJ1-6
abundance: -
d_gene: TRBD1
CDR3aa: CASSFQGASYNSPLHF
CDR3nt: TGTGCCAGCAGTTTTCAGGGGGCATCCTATAATTCACCCCTCCACTTT

v_gene: TRBV30
j_gene: TRBJ2-6
abundance: -
d_gene: -
CDR3aa: CAWWPYGANVLTF
CDR3nt: TGTGCCTGGTGGCCCTACGGGGCCAACGTCCTGACTTTC

v_gene: TRBV6-4
j_gene: TRBJ2-2
abundance: -
d_gene: -
CDR3aa: CASSDGARGSGELFF
CDR3nt: TGTGCCAGCAGTGACGGTGCGCGGGGATCCGGGGAGCTGTTTTTT

v_gene: TRBV7-5
j_gene: TRBJ2-7
abundance: -
d_gene: -
CDR3aa: CVRSCRGTDPYEQYF
CDR3nt: TGTGTCAGAAGCTGCAGAGGGACAGACCCGTACGAGCAGTACTTC

v_gene: TRBV11-2
j_gene: TRBJ2-5
abundance: -
d_gene: -
CDR3aa: CASSLEGYQETQYF
CDR3nt: TGTGCCAGCAGCTTAGAAGGGTACCAAGAGACCCAGTACTTC

v_gene: TRBV11-2
j_gene: TRBJ2-3
abundance: -
d_gene: TRBD2
CDR3aa: CASSLGAGGPDTQYF
CDR3nt: TGTGCCAGCAGCTTAGGGGCGGGGGGTCCAGATACGCAGTATTTT

v_gene: TRBV7-2
j_gene: TRBJ2-7
abundance: -
d_gene: -
CDR3aa: CASSLDSYFYEQYF
CDR3nt: TGTGCCAGCAGCTTAGATTCGTACTTCTACGAGCAGTACTTC

v_gene: TRBV5-1
j_gene: TRBJ1-2
abundance: -
d_gene: -
CDR3aa: CASSIDSNRDLYGYTF
CDR3nt: TGCGCCAGCAGCATTGACTCGAACCGGGACTTATACGGCTACACCTTC

v_gene: TRBV28
j_gene: TRBJ1-5
abundance: -
d_gene: -
CDR3aa: CASSLAQGYQPQHF
CDR3nt: TGTGCCAGCAGTTTAGCGCAGGGCTATCAGCCCCAGCATTTT

v_gene: TRBV11-2
j_gene: TRBJ2-5
abundance: -
d_gene: -
CDR3aa: CASSLVNKETQYF
CDR3nt: TGTGCCAGCAGCTTAGTGAACAAGGAGACCCAGTACTTC

v_gene: TRBV4-2
j_gene: TRBJ2-7
abundance: -
d_gene: -
CDR3aa: CASSQDRAAYEQYF
CDR3nt: TGTGCCAGCAGCCAAGACAGGGCGGCCTACGAGCAGTACTTC

v_gene: TRBV2
j_gene: TRBJ2-5
abundance: once
d_gene: TRBD1
CDR3aa: CASSTGGSVETQYF
CDR3nt: TGTGCCAGCAGTACAGGGGGCTCGGTGGAGACCCAGTACTTC

v_gene: TRBV5-8
j_gene: TRBJ2-7
abundance: few
d_gene: -
CDR3aa: CASSPLGGTGYYEQYF
CDR3nt: TGTGCCAGCAGCCCTCTAGGGGGGACGGGTTACTACGAGCAGTACTTC

v_gene: TRBV4-1
j_gene: TRBJ1-4
abundance: -
d_gene: -
CDR3aa: CASMDRQGDEKLFF
CDR3nt: TGCGCCAGCATGGACCGGCAGGGTGATGAAAAACTGTTTTTT

v_gene: TRBV15
j_gene: TRBJ2-5
abundance: -
d_gene: -
CDR3aa: CATGRSRTAQETQYF
CDR3nt: TGTGCCACCGGGAGGAGCAGGACAGCCCAAGAGACCCAGTACTTC

v_gene: TRBV7-9
j_gene: TRBJ2-3
abundance: -
d_gene: -
CDR3aa: CASSDDPTDTQYF
CDR3nt: TGTGCCAGCAGCGACGACCCGACAGATACGCAGTATTTT

v_gene: TRBV4-3
j_gene: TRBJ2-7
abundance: -
d_gene: TRBD2
CDR3aa: CASSPFSGLAGGDEQYF
CDR3nt: TGCGCCAGCAGCCCGTTCTCAGGACTAGCGGGGGGGGACGAGCAGTACTTC

v_gene: TRBV28
j_gene: TRBJ1-1
abundance: -
d_gene: -
CDR3aa: CASRGWENTEAFF
CDR3nt: TGTGCCAGCAGGGGGTGGGAGAACACTGAAGCTTTCTTT

v_gene: TRBV6-1
j_gene: TRBJ2-5
abundance: once
d_gene: -
CDR3aa: CASSRGIEETQYF
CDR3nt: TGTGCCAGCAGTAGGGGGATAGAAGAGACCCAGTACTTC

v_gene: TRBV28
j_gene: TRBJ1-6
abundance: -
d_gene: TRBD1
CDR3aa: CASSLRHRGPGSPLHF
CDR3nt: TGTGCCAGCAGTTTGCGCCACAGGGGCCCCGGGTCACCCCTCCACTTT